This TCR beta chain is drawn from a study of PD-L1 blockade in urothelial cancer. Across the study: T cells numbered a median of about 140,000 in the blood samples.

Sequencing was performed with immunoSEQ multiplex PCR; in TCRdb, only in-frame clones are kept and a portion is missing. The sample contains some 84,000 clones, around 90% of which appear only once. The patients' disease, urothelial carcinoma, was locally advanced or metastatic. This clone was detected once. This CDR3 has 15 residues. Trimming took off 0 bases at V and 7 bases at J, with 18 bases between the two ends. From germline, CDR1 is GTSNPN and CDR2 SVGIG (reference sequence). The chain combines TRBV30 with TRBJ1-2; D ambiguous. The material was PBMCs, obtained around atezolizumab (anti-PD-L1) treatment. The TCR was taken from a woman in her sixties or seventies with urothelial cancer. The CDR3 loop is CAWSVRNSGVSGYTF. CDR3 bases: TGTGCCTGGAGTGTACGGAACAGCGGAGTGAGTGGCTACACCTTC. Together with reference TRBV30 and TRBJ1-2, the CDR3 gives the full variable domain: SQTIHQWPATLVQPVGSPLSLECTVEGTSNPNLYWYRQAAGRGLQLLFYSVGIGQISSEVPQNLSASRPQDRQFILSSKKLLLSDSGFYLCAWSVRNSGVSGYTFGSGTRLTVV.